Following are 18 T cell receptor beta chains from one sample sequenced in a study of T cells in Graves' hyperthyroidism and ophthalmopathy. Amplification of TCR beta CDR3 regions used RNA as the template. The HTBI primer set served for first-round RT-PCR of the TCR CDR3. TCRdb reprocessed the multiplex PCR reads via MiXCR and lists one record per CDR3 protein. This repertoire shows around 350,000 distinct CDR3 sequences, approximately 16% found once; its top ten account for roughly a fifth. Sample: blood. All receptors derive from a woman aged 60-70 years with Graves' ophthalmopathy.

This clonotype has ten or more counts. The chain is built from TRBV20-1 and TRBJ2-7, with 9 nucleotides matching TRBD1. V lost 0 bases to trimming and J lost 3 bases; unmatched junction nucleotides: 12. The germline gives CDR1 DFQATT, CDR2 SNEGSKA (reference sequence). CDR3 length equals 17 residues. The CDR3 is CSARDHRGQGPLYEQYF. The CDR3 nucleotides read TGCAGTGCTAGAGATCATAGGGGACAGGGCCCACTCTACGAGCAGTACTTC.

Details on this clonotype: Possible read error: a much larger clone is one base away. This rearrangement joins TRBV11-2 to TRBJ2-2; TRBD1 agrees at 8 bases. The V gene end was trimmed by 3 bases and the J gene end by 0 bases; junction bases not matched to a gene: 3. Germline V gives CDR1 SGHAT, CDR2 FQNNGV. The CDR3 spans 16 residues. The DNA for the CDR3 is TGTGCCAGCAGCTTCTCAGGGGGCACGAACACCGGGGAGCTGTTTTTT. It specifies CASSFSGGTNTGELFF.

This clonotype was observed many times. V and J are TRBV20-1 and TRBJ2-1, with 12 bases that match TRBD1. The CDR3 spans 15 residues. The ends lost 1 base at V and 9 bases at J; junction bases unmatched: 7. CDR1 and CDR2 from the germline V gene are DFQATT and SNEGSKA (reference sequence). Here the CDR3 DNA reads TGCAGTGCTAGAGGGGACAGGGGGCCTCCCGGTGAGCAGTTCTTC. Translating gives CSARGDRGPPGEQFF.

The chain has TRBV6-1 and TRBJ1-5; TRBD1 is a possible D gene (5 bases). V lost 6 bases and J 6 bases, leaving 9 bases between the germline ends. This CDR3 is 12 amino acids long. Germline V gene sequence: CDR1 MNHNS, CDR2 SASEGT. The CDR3 here is CASRQGSQPQHF. CDR3 sequence (DNA): TGTGCCAGCAGGCAGGGCAGTCAGCCCCAGCATTTT.

This clonotype came up many times. The J gene is TRBJ2-1, the V gene TRBV24-1; no definite D call. The CDR3 has 17 amino acids. V lost 4 bases and J 2 bases, leaving 17 bases between the germline ends. Germline CDR1 KGHDR, CDR2 SFDVKD. The CDR3 coding sequence is TGTGCCACCAGTGAACGAGGACCTTCTGCCCCCTACAATGAGCAGTTCTTC. Translated: CATSERGPSAPYNEQFF.

The sample holds many counts of this clonotype. V gene TRBV20-1 combines with J gene TRBJ2-1; D may be TRBD1 (7 bases). The germline V gene has CDR1 DFQATT and CDR2 SNEGSKA (reference sequence). Trimming took 1 base from V and 7 from J, leaving 20 bases between them. The CDR3 consists of 16 residues. The CDR3 loop reads CSARAHLGAGGNEQFF. CDR3 nucleotide sequence: TGCAGTGCTAGAGCCCATCTCGGGGCAGGGGGGAATGAGCAGTTCTTC.

This clonotype was picked up a small number of times. CDR3 in amino acids: CAISGTSANNEQFF. The CDR3 nucleotides are TGTGCCATCAGCGGGACTAGCGCAAACAATGAGCAGTTCTTC. J is TRBJ2-1 and V is TRBV10-3; 10 bases line up with TRBD2. V lost 6 bases to trimming and J lost 5 bases; unmatched junction nucleotides: 4. This CDR3 contains 14 residues. Germline-derived CDR1 and CDR2 are ENHRY and SYGVKD.

This clonotype showed up just a few times. The chain has TRBV11-2 and TRBJ2-7, with TRBD2 identical over 8 bases. CDR1 is SGHAT, CDR2 FQNNGV, per germline. Trimming cost V 5 bases and J 6 bases; bases outside gene matches: 9. This CDR3 is 14 amino acids long. The CDR3 reads CASSRGGRASEQYF. CDR3 sequence (DNA): TGTGCCAGCAGCCGCGGGGGGAGGGCGTCCGAGCAGTACTTC.

J is TRBJ1-6 and V is TRBV5-1; 7 bases are shared with TRBD1. This CDR3 has 15 residues. The V gene's germline CDR1 is SGHRS and CDR2 YFSETQ. Trimming at V came to 1 base and at J to 8 bases, leaving 6 bases not matched to a gene. CDR3: CASSLTGVVDSPLHF. The DNA of the CDR3 is TGCGCCAGCAGCTTGACAGGGGTGGTTGATTCACCCCTCCACTTT.

The J gene is TRBJ2-1, the V gene TRBV2; 9 bases agree with TRBD2. Trimming at V came to 6 bases and at J to 9 bases, leaving 9 bases not matched to a gene. There are 14 residues in the CDR3. The germline gives CDR1 SNHLY, CDR2 FYNNEI. The CDR3 nucleotides read TGTGCCAGCAGCGCCTCGCGACTAGCGGTTGAGCAGTTCTTC. It encodes CASSASRLAVEQFF.

This clonotype was seen ten or more times. CDR3 bases: TGCAGTGCTAGAGGGGACAGGGTCTTCGAGCAGTACTTC. Its protein is CSARGDRVFEQYF. The chain joins TRBV20-1 to TRBJ2-7, with 9 bases that match TRBD1. This CDR3 comprises 13 residues. CDR1 and CDR2 (germline): DFQATT, SNEGSKA (reference sequence). V shed 1 base and J 6 bases; nucleotides not matched to a gene: 4.

This clonotype appeared many times. This rearrangement joins TRBV28 to TRBJ1-5; possible D gene TRBD1, 5 bases. This CDR3 is built from 15 residues. Trimming removed 2 bases at V and 1 base at J, with 9 bases between. Germline CDR1 reads MDHEN; CDR2 reads SYDVKM. DNA for the CDR3: TGTGCCAGCAGTTTAGAGGGGCGCAGCAATCAGCCCCAGCATTTT. It yields the protein CASSLEGRSNQPQHF.

Ten or more counts support this clonotype. The CDR3 reads CASSLAGLAALTGELFF. CDR3 nucleotide sequence: TGCGCCAGCAGCTTGGCAGGACTAGCGGCGCTCACCGGGGAGCTGTTTTTT. This sequence joins TRBV5-1 and TRBJ2-2, with 10 nucleotides matching TRBD2. V lost 0 bases to trimming and J lost 4 bases; unmatched junction nucleotides: 6. The CDR3 is made up of 17 amino acids. CDR1 is SGHRS and CDR2 is YFSETQ in the germline V gene.

Only one count was recorded for this clonotype. V is TRBV4-2 and J is TRBJ2-1; 8 bases match TRBD2. The V segment lost 2 bases and the J segment 10 bases; nucleotides outside the gene matches: 10. Germline loops: CDR1 LGHNA, CDR2 YNFKEQ. The CDR3 contains 15 residues. The chain's CDR3 is CASSQYLTSGIEQFF. The CDR3 DNA is TGTGCCAGCAGCCAATACCTTACTAGCGGCATAGAGCAGTTCTTC.

The chain couples TRBV24-1 to TRBJ2-7, with TRBD2 as a possible D gene (5 bases). The CDR3 runs to 16 residues. In germline, CDR1 is KGHDR, CDR2 SFDVKD. V was clipped by 5 bases and J by 3 bases, with 19 bases between them. The CDR3 sequence is CATSASRAGNIYEQYF. The CDR3 DNA is TGTGCCACCAGTGCCTCCCGGGCGGGCAATATCTACGAGCAGTACTTC.

This clonotype was seen ten or more times. V is TRBV28 and J is TRBJ2-5; maybe TRBD1 (6 bases). CDR3 length equals 12 residues. Trimming removed 5 bases at V and 5 bases at J, with 9 bases between. Germline V gene lookup returns CDR1 MDHEN and CDR2 SYDVKM. The CDR3 DNA reads TGTGCCAGCAGTACAGGGTTTGAGACCCAGTACTTC. Translation: CASSTGFETQYF.

This clonotype was counted at least ten times. This rearrangement joins TRBV7-2 to TRBJ2-3, with 8 positions matching TRBD2. Looked up from germline, CDR1 is SGHTA and CDR2 is FQGNSA. The CDR3 length is 15 residues. The junction had 4 bases not matched to a gene; V was cut back by 5 bases and J by 0 bases. CDR3 sequence reads: CASSLSGSSTDTQYF. The CDR3 DNA reads as TGTGCCAGCAGCCTAAGCGGGAGTAGCACAGATACGCAGTATTTT.

The chain has TRBV28 and TRBJ2-5; 10 bases map to TRBD2. The CDR3 spans 17 residues. Losses at the gene ends were 5 bases for V and 5 bases for J; bases not matched to a gene: 14. The V gene's germline CDR1 is MDHEN and CDR2 SYDVKM. The CDR3 DNA is TGTGCCAGCAGTCCCGGAGGAGCGGGAGGGCCGGGGGAGACCCAGTACTTC. Translating it yields CASSPGGAGGPGETQYF.